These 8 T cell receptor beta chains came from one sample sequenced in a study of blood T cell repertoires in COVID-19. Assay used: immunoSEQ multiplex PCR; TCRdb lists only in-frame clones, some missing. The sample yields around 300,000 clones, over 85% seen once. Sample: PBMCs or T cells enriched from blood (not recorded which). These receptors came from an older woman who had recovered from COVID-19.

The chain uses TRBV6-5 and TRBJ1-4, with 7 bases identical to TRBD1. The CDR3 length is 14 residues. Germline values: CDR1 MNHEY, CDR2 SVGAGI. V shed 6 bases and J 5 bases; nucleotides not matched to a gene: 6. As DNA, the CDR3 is TGTGCCAGCAGAAACAGGGGCCCAAATGAAAAACTGTTTTTT. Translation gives CASRNRGPNEKLFF.

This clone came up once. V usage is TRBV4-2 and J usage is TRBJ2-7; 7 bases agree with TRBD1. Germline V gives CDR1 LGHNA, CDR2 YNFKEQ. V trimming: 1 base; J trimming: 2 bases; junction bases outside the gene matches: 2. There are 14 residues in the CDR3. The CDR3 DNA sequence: TGTGCCAGCAGCCAAGGGGACAGAACCTACGAGCAGTACTTC. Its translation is CASSQGDRTYEQYF.

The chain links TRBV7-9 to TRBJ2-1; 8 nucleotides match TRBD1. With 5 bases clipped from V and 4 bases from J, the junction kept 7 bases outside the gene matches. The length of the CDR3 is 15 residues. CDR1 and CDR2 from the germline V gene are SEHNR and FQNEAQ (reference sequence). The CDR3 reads CASSHRDRTYNEQFF. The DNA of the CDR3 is TGTGCCAGCAGCCACCGGGACAGGACTTACAATGAGCAGTTCTTC.

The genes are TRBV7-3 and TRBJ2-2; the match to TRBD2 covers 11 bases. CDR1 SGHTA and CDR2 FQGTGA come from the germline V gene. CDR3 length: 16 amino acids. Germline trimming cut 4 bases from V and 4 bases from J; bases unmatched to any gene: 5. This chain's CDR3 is CASSSGTSGPTGELFF. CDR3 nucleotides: TGTGCCAGCAGCTCCGGGACTAGCGGACCCACCGGGGAGCTGTTTTTT. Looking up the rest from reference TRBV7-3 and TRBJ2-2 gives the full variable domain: GAGVSQTPSNKVTEKGKYVELRCDPISGHTALYWYRQSLGQGPEFLIYFQGTGAADDSGLPNDRFFAVRPEGSVSTLKIQRTERGDSAVYLCASSSGTSGPTGELFFGEGSRLTVL.

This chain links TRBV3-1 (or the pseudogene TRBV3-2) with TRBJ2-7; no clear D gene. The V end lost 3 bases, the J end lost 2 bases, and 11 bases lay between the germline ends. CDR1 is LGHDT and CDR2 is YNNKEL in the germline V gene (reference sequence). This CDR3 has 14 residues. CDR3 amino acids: CASSHSLRTYEQYF. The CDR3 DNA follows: TGTGCCAGCAGCCACTCCCTCAGAACCTACGAGCAGTACTTC.

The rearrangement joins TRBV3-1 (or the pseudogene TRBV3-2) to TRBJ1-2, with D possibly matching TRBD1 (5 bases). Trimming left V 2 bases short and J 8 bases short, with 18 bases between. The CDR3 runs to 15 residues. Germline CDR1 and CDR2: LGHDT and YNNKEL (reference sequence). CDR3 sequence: CASSQQDSSLRGYTF. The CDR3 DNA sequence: TGTGCCAGCAGCCAACAAGACAGCTCATTACGGGGCTACACCTTC.

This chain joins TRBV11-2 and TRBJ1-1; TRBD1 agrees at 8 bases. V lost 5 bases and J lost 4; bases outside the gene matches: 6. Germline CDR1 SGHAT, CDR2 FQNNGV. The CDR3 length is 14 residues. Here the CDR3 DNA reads TGTGCCAGCAGCGGACAGGGACTGGGCACTGAAGCTTTCTTT. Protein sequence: CASSGQGLGTEAFF.

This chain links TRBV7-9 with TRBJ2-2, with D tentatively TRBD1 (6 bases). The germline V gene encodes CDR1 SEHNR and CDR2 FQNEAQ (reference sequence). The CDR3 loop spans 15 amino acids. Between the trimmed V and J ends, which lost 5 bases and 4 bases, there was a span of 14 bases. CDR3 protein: CASSPSTGRTGELFF. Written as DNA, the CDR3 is TGTGCCAGCAGCCCCTCAACAGGGCGCACCGGGGAGCTGTTTTTT.